Sequencing of this TCR beta chain was carried out in a study of T cells after yellow fever vaccination. In the case of this clonotype: Its antigen is not identified.

In TCRdb, the 5' RACE reads were re-called with MiXCR into one record per CDR3 protein. This table holds about 300,000 distinct CDR3 sequences, around 6.8% found once. Whole-study findings and limits: Sorted repertoires could include abundant contaminating clonotypes from bulk cells.

This CDR3 contains 16 residues. Per the germline V gene, CDR1 is LGHNA and CDR2 is YNFKEQ. The V end lost 3 bases, the J end lost 1 base, and 13 bases lay between the germline ends. V and J are TRBV4-2 and TRBJ1-5; tentatively, D is TRBD1 (5 bases). The input for sequencing was PBMCs, taken about 41 days after the first yellow fever vaccination. The source of this sequence is a man between 18 and 29 years old who received the YFV17D yellow fever vaccine. This chain's CDR3 is CASSQEGPISNQPQHF. The CDR3, as DNA: TGTGCCAGCAGCCAGGAGGGACCGATAAGCAATCAGCCCCAGCATTTT.